Listed below are T cell receptor beta chains from one sample, sequenced in a study of T cell responses to AZD1222 COVID-19 vaccine. Sequencing was performed with immunoSEQ multiplex PCR; in TCRdb, only in-frame clones are kept and a portion is missing. Of 250,000 to 300,000 clones in the sample, 94% are singletons; the top ten hold about 0.5%. Sequenced material: peripheral blood, taken 28 days after the second AZD1222 dose. These receptors were collected from an adult who received the AZD1222 COVID-19 vaccine. Both conserved end residues are part of each CDR3. Each record gives: V gene, J gene, clone size, D gene, CDR3 DNA, CDR3 protein. A D gene is named only where the DNA matches it firmly. Clone size is shown for a subset of rows, as once, few, many or a class of expanded clone.

V gene: TRBV10-3
J gene: TRBJ2-3
clone size: NA
D gene: NA
CDR3 DNA: TGTGCCATCAGTCAGGGACCGGATACGCAGTATTTT
CDR3 protein: CAISQGPDTQYF

V gene: TRBV28
J gene: TRBJ1-1
clone size: NA
D gene: NA
CDR3 DNA: TGTGCCAGCAGCCCCGGGACAAGTACTGAAGCTTTCTTT
CDR3 protein: CASSPGTSTEAFF

V gene: TRBV7-9
J gene: TRBJ1-2
clone size: NA
D gene: TRBD1
CDR3 DNA: TGTGCCAGCAGCCTCGAAGGGGGCATCGGGGGCTACACCTTC
CDR3 protein: CASSLEGGIGGYTF

V gene: TRBV6-5
J gene: TRBJ2-7
clone size: NA
D gene: TRBD1
CDR3 DNA: TGTGCCAGCAGCCGCGGACAGGGGACCTACGAGCAGTACTTC
CDR3 protein: CASSRGQGTYEQYF

V gene: TRBV6-5
J gene: TRBJ1-6
clone size: NA
D gene: NA
CDR3 DNA: TGTGCCAGCAAGGGGGGGCGCTCACCCCTCCACTTT
CDR3 protein: CASKGGRSPLHF

V gene: TRBV18
J gene: TRBJ1-2
clone size: NA
D gene: TRBD1
CDR3 DNA: TGTGCCAGCTCATCTGAGACAGGGATTTTATACGGCTACACCTTC
CDR3 protein: CASSSETGILYGYTF

V gene: TRBV30
J gene: TRBJ1-2
clone size: NA
D gene: NA
CDR3 DNA: TGTGCCTGGAGTGTAGCAGGAACTCTCACCTTC
CDR3 protein: CAWSVAGTLTF

V gene: TRBV6-5
J gene: TRBJ1-2
clone size: NA
D gene: NA
CDR3 DNA: TGTGCCAGCACGGGGGGTCTCTGGTCTCCCGGCTACACCTTC
CDR3 protein: CASTGGLWSPGYTF

V gene: TRBV5-4
J gene: TRBJ1-2
clone size: once
D gene: NA
CDR3 DNA: TGTGCCACCTCCCCCCGGGCCAATTATGGCTACACCTTC
CDR3 protein: CATSPRANYGYTF

V gene: TRBV19
J gene: TRBJ1-4
clone size: NA
D gene: NA
CDR3 DNA: TGTGCCAGTAAAGGAATAACAGTTGGTAATGAAAAACTGTTTTTT
CDR3 protein: CASKGITVGNEKLFF

V gene: TRBV4-1
J gene: TRBJ1-2
clone size: NA
D gene: TRBD1
CDR3 DNA: TGCGCCAGCAGCCAAGTTGGGACAGGAGAATATGGCTACACCTTC
CDR3 protein: CASSQVGTGEYGYTF

V gene: TRBV2
J gene: TRBJ2-7
clone size: NA
D gene: NA
CDR3 DNA: TGTGCCAGCGCAGGGGGGGAATCCTACGAGCAGTACTTC
CDR3 protein: CASAGGESYEQYF

V gene: TRBV29-1
J gene: TRBJ1-4
clone size: few
D gene: TRBD1
CDR3 DNA: TGCAGCGTTGGGGACAGGGGTTATGTGGAGGAAAAACTGTTTTTT
CDR3 protein: CSVGDRGYVEEKLFF

V gene: TRBV11-1
J gene: TRBJ2-7
clone size: once
D gene: NA
CDR3 DNA: TGTGCCAGCAGCTTAGTTCACGAGCAGTACTTC
CDR3 protein: CASSLVHEQYF

V gene: TRBV18
J gene: TRBJ2-1
clone size: NA
D gene: NA
CDR3 DNA: TGTGCCAGCTCACCCTCGTATTACAATGAGCAGTTCTTC
CDR3 protein: CASSPSYYNEQFF

V gene: TRBV6-5
J gene: TRBJ1-5
clone size: NA
D gene: NA
CDR3 DNA: TGTGCCAGCAGTTACGGCACTTATCAGCCCCAGCATTTT
CDR3 protein: CASSYGTYQPQHF

V gene: TRBV5-1
J gene: TRBJ1-2
clone size: NA
D gene: NA
CDR3 DNA: TGCGCCAGCAGCTTGGGGGGCAGGGAGGACTATGGCTACACCTTC
CDR3 protein: CASSLGGREDYGYTF

V gene: TRBV12-3/TRBV12-4
J gene: TRBJ2-3
clone size: NA
D gene: NA
CDR3 DNA: TGTGCCAGCACCGCAGATACGCAGTATTTT
CDR3 protein: CASTADTQYF

V gene: TRBV11-1
J gene: TRBJ1-4
clone size: NA
D gene: NA
CDR3 DNA: TGTGCCAGCAGAAAGGACCAATGGGATGAAAAACTGTTTTTT
CDR3 protein: CASRKDQWDEKLFF

V gene: TRBV7-2
J gene: TRBJ2-2
clone size: NA
D gene: NA
CDR3 DNA: TGTGCCAGCAGCTTAGAGTCCTTTACTACGAACGGGGAGCTGTTTTTT
CDR3 protein: CASSLESFTTNGELFF

V gene: TRBV11-3
J gene: TRBJ1-6
clone size: NA
D gene: NA
CDR3 DNA: TGTGCCAGCAGCTTCAGAGTCGATTCACCCCTCCACTTT
CDR3 protein: CASSFRVDSPLHF

V gene: TRBV7-2
J gene: TRBJ2-2
clone size: once
D gene: TRBD2
CDR3 DNA: TGTGCCAGCAGTCGAGGGGGACTAGCCGGCACCGGGGAGCTGTTTTTT
CDR3 protein: CASSRGGLAGTGELFF

V gene: TRBV18
J gene: TRBJ2-1
clone size: NA
D gene: NA
CDR3 DNA: TGTGCCAGCTCACCACCCTCAGGGAGACCTGAGCAGTTCTTC
CDR3 protein: CASSPPSGRPEQFF

V gene: TRBV7-3
J gene: TRBJ2-7
clone size: NA
D gene: NA
CDR3 DNA: TGTGCCAGCAGCCCCTCAGGTGGGAACTCCTACGAGCAGTACTTC
CDR3 protein: CASSPSGGNSYEQYF

V gene: TRBV5-4
J gene: TRBJ1-4
clone size: NA
D gene: NA
CDR3 DNA: TGTGCCAGCAGCCATGGGGGATCGGGTAATGAAAAACTGTTTTTT
CDR3 protein: CASSHGGSGNEKLFF

V gene: TRBV10-1
J gene: TRBJ2-1
clone size: NA
D gene: TRBD2
CDR3 DNA: TGCGCCAGCAGTGGGGTAGCGGGAGGGCCAGGTTCCTACAATGAGCAGTTCTTC
CDR3 protein: CASSGVAGGPGSYNEQFF

V gene: TRBV6-2/TRBV6-3
J gene: TRBJ1-2
clone size: once
D gene: TRBD1
CDR3 DNA: TGTGCCAGCAGTTACCCGGGACAGTACTATGGCTACACCTTC
CDR3 protein: CASSYPGQYYGYTF

V gene: TRBV5-6
J gene: TRBJ1-5
clone size: NA
D gene: TRBD1
CDR3 DNA: TGTGCCAGCAGCTTGGGGGACAGGGGGGCTAATCAGCCCCAGCATTTT
CDR3 protein: CASSLGDRGANQPQHF

V gene: TRBV9
J gene: TRBJ2-7
clone size: NA
D gene: TRBD1
CDR3 DNA: TGTGCCAGCAGCGTAGGCTGGACAGGGACCTACGAGCAGTACTTC
CDR3 protein: CASSVGWTGTYEQYF

V gene: TRBV3-1/TRBV3-2
J gene: TRBJ2-5
clone size: once
D gene: NA
CDR3 DNA: TGTGCCAGCAGCCAAGAAGTGTGGGAGACCCAGTACTTC
CDR3 protein: CASSQEVWETQYF

V gene: TRBV2
J gene: TRBJ1-1
clone size: NA
D gene: NA
CDR3 DNA: TGTGCCAGCATGATATACACTGAAGCTTTCTTT
CDR3 protein: CASMIYTEAFF

V gene: TRBV28
J gene: TRBJ2-5
clone size: NA
D gene: NA
CDR3 DNA: TGTGCCAGCAGTTTGCAACAGACACATCAAGAGACCCAGTACTTC
CDR3 protein: CASSLQQTHQETQYF

V gene: TRBV6-5
J gene: TRBJ2-2
clone size: NA
D gene: NA
CDR3 DNA: TGTGCCAGCAGATCCGGGACACGTAACGGGGAGCTGTTTTTT
CDR3 protein: CASRSGTRNGELFF

V gene: TRBV7-2
J gene: TRBJ1-2
clone size: NA
D gene: TRBD1
CDR3 DNA: TGTGCCAGCAGCTTAAGGGCCGGACAGGGGGCGTTGCGTGGCTACACCTTC
CDR3 protein: CASSLRAGQGALRGYTF

V gene: TRBV18
J gene: TRBJ2-3
clone size: NA
D gene: NA
CDR3 DNA: TGTGCCAGCTCTGAGTCAGGACGCAGTACGCAGTATTTT
CDR3 protein: CASSESGRSTQYF

V gene: TRBV29-1
J gene: TRBJ2-2
clone size: NA
D gene: NA
CDR3 DNA: TGCAGCGCTGGGGTCCGAGGGACCGGGGAGCTGTTTTTT
CDR3 protein: CSAGVRGTGELFF

V gene: TRBV28
J gene: TRBJ2-2
clone size: once
D gene: NA
CDR3 DNA: TGTGCCAGCAGTTCCTCTCCCTCAACCGGGGAGCTGTTTTTT
CDR3 protein: CASSSSPSTGELFF

V gene: TRBV11-2
J gene: TRBJ2-7
clone size: NA
D gene: NA
CDR3 DNA: TGTGCCAGCAGCCCGATCAGGGTTAGTCGGCGGGGAAGTAGGGAGCAGTACTTC
CDR3 protein: CASSPIRVSRRGSREQYF

V gene: TRBV5-1
J gene: TRBJ1-2
clone size: NA
D gene: NA
CDR3 DNA: TGCGCCAGCAGCTTGGGCCAGGGGAGCGGCTACACCTTC
CDR3 protein: CASSLGQGSGYTF

V gene: TRBV12-3/TRBV12-4
J gene: TRBJ2-7
clone size: NA
D gene: TRBD1
CDR3 DNA: TGTGCCAGCAGTTTGACAGGGCGGGACGAGCAGTACTTC
CDR3 protein: CASSLTGRDEQYF

V gene: TRBV6-5
J gene: TRBJ2-2
clone size: NA
D gene: NA
CDR3 DNA: TGTGCCAGCAGTATTCAGGCGGAGGTCGGGGAGCTGTTTTTT
CDR3 protein: CASSIQAEVGELFF

V gene: TRBV5-1
J gene: TRBJ2-2
clone size: NA
D gene: NA
CDR3 DNA: TGCGCCAGCATGCCCCGGGAGACCGGGGAGCTGTTTTTT
CDR3 protein: CASMPRETGELFF

V gene: TRBV15
J gene: TRBJ2-7
clone size: NA
D gene: TRBD1
CDR3 DNA: TGTGCCACCAGCAGAGAATTCTATGTGGGGGACAGTTCCTACGAGCAGTACTTC
CDR3 protein: CATSREFYVGDSSYEQYF

V gene: TRBV12-5
J gene: TRBJ2-6
clone size: NA
D gene: NA
CDR3 DNA: TGTGCTAGTGGTTGGACCGGGGTCCTGACTTTC
CDR3 protein: CASGWTGVLTF

V gene: TRBV7-2
J gene: TRBJ2-7
clone size: NA
D gene: NA
CDR3 DNA: TGTGCCAGCAGCTTCGCCCCTGCGTCCGAGCAGTACTTC
CDR3 protein: CASSFAPASEQYF

V gene: TRBV28
J gene: TRBJ1-6
clone size: NA
D gene: NA
CDR3 DNA: TGTGCCAGCAAAAGCGGGGGGGGTAATTCACCCCTCCACTTT
CDR3 protein: CASKSGGGNSPLHF